These 29 T cell receptor beta chains originate from one sample sequenced in a study of cytotoxic CD8 clonotypes in ibrutinib-treated CLL. Assay used: immunoSEQ multiplex PCR; TCRdb lists only in-frame clones, some missing. Counted here are about 140,000 clones, around three quarters occurring once; the ten biggest clones make up under 35%. Sequences were derived from PBMCs, sampled after 12 months of ibrutinib treatment. The receptor source for this set is a human donor with chronic lymphocytic leukemia.

The chain uses TRBV27 and TRBJ2-7; D not resolved. The ends were cut back, 2 bases at V and 6 bases at J, with 17 bases in the middle. CDR3 length: 15 residues. CDR1 and CDR2 (germline): MNHEY, SMNVEV (reference sequence). In DNA form, the CDR3 reads TGTGCCAGCAGTTTACTCCGGGCCTTCCCGGGCGAGCAGTACTTC. It is translated as CASSLLRAFPGEQYF.

This clone was counted only a few times. The chain is built from TRBV7-9 and TRBJ2-7; no reliable D call. This CDR3 spans 12 amino acids. From germline, CDR1 is SEHNR and CDR2 FQNEAQ (reference sequence). V was cut by 6 bases and J by 4 bases, with 10 bases left in between. This chain's CDR3 is CASRSSAYEQYF. The CDR3 DNA sequence: TGTGCCAGCAGATCATCGGCTTACGAGCAGTACTTC.

V and J are TRBV6-5 and TRBJ1-4; TRBD1 might be the D (5 bases). Germline V CDR1 and CDR2: MNHEY, SVGAGI. With 2 bases removed from V and 12 bases from J, the gap between germline ends came to 10 bases. The CDR3 consists of 12 residues. In nucleotides, the CDR3 is TGTGCCAGCAGTTACCCGCAGGGTCAACTGTTTTTT. Protein: CASSYPQGQLFF.

J is TRBJ2-3 and V is TRBV10-3; possible D gene TRBD2, 6 bases. Trimming left V 6 bases short and J 5 bases short, with 15 bases between. The V gene's germline CDR1 is ENHRY and CDR2 SYGVKD. This CDR3 has 14 residues. CDR3 bases: TGTGCCATCAGGTCGGACTACCAATTAGATACGCAGTATTTT. This gives the protein CAIRSDYQLDTQYF.

This rearrangement joins TRBV6-1 to TRBJ1-5, with D perhaps TRBD1 (6 bases). Germline V gene lookup returns CDR1 MNHNS and CDR2 SASEGT. Trimming removed 7 bases from V and 11 bases from J, with 18 bases in between. The CDR3 is 13 amino acids. The CDR3 nucleotides are TGTGCCAGCACCGGACAGCCCGCCATGGCCCAGCATTTT. Translation: CASTGQPAMAQHF.

This clone is a singleton in its sample. The rearrangement joins TRBV5-1 to TRBJ2-6; possible D gene TRBD1, 5 bases. The CDR3 covers 16 residues. CDR1 SGHRS and CDR2 YFSETQ come from the germline V gene. The V end lost 6 bases, the J end lost 0 bases, and 13 bases lay between the germline ends. CDR3 DNA: TGCGCCAGCACCGTGACAGCCACCTCTGGGGCCAACGTCCTGACTTTC. As protein: CASTVTATSGANVLTF.

This clone has just a few counts. CDR3 bases: TGTGCCAGCAGCGTAGTTGGGGCCTCCTACAATGAGCAGTTCTTC. It encodes CASSVVGASYNEQFF. V gene TRBV9 combines with J gene TRBJ2-1, with a weak D call TRBD1 (5 bases). The CDR3 has 15 residues. Per germline, CDR1 SGDLS and CDR2 YYNGEE. V was clipped by 0 bases and J by 0 bases, with 7 bases between them.

The chain carries TRBV5-6 and TRBJ1-5; 10 nucleotides align to TRBD1. The CDR3 consists of 14 residues. V was pared by 2 bases and J by 5 bases, with 1 base of the junction left unmatched. CDR1 SGHDT and CDR2 YYEEEE come from the germline V gene. The CDR3 spells CASSLGTGDQPQHF. CDR3 in DNA: TGTGCCAGCAGCTTAGGGACAGGGGATCAGCCCCAGCATTTT.

V is TRBV27 and J is TRBJ2-7; D call uncertain. Trimming cost V 2 bases and J 5 bases, with 4 bases left between them. CDR1 MNHEY and CDR2 SMNVEV come from the germline V gene (reference sequence). This CDR3 is 11 amino acids long. CDR3 coding DNA: TGTGCCAGCAGTTTACGAAACGAGCAGTACTTC. This sequence encodes CASSLRNEQYF.

Concerning this clone itself: A read error may explain this, as a much larger clone is one base away. The chain employs TRBV7-4 and TRBJ2-5; D unresolved. The CDR3 runs to 10 residues. In germline, CDR1 is SGHVT, CDR2 SQSDAQ. V was shortened by 6 bases and J by 5 bases, with 4 bases between the two germline ends. CDR3 in amino acids: CASSRETQYF. In DNA form, the CDR3 reads TGTGCCAGCAGTCGGGAGACCCAGTACTTC.

The V gene is TRBV6-1, the J gene TRBJ2-7, with a possible D match to TRBD2 (5 bases). The CDR3 length is 13 residues. Trimming took 3 bases from V and 1 from J, leaving 7 bases between them. CDR1 and CDR2 from the germline V gene are MNHNS and SASEGT. The CDR3 loop reads CASSEEVSYEQYF. In nucleotides, the CDR3 is TGTGCCAGCAGTGAGGAGGTTTCCTACGAGCAGTACTTC.

The chain is built from TRBV4-2 and TRBJ2-1; the match to TRBD1 covers 10 bases. Per the germline V gene, CDR1 is LGHNA and CDR2 is YNFKEQ. V dropped 1 base and J dropped 8; count of bases not matched to a gene: 5. This CDR3 is built from 15 residues. Here the CDR3 reads CASSQGQGAVDEQFF. The CDR3 DNA reads as TGTGCCAGCAGCCAAGGACAGGGGGCTGTGGATGAGCAGTTCTTC.

The rearrangement links TRBV25-1 to TRBJ2-3; tentatively, D is TRBD1 (6 bases). Trimming pared 5 bases from V and 2 bases from J, leaving 17 bases between. Per germline, CDR1 MGHDK and CDR2 SYGVNS. The CDR3 runs to 16 residues. CDR3: CASSTRVGGPTDTQYF. The DNA of the CDR3 is TGTGCCAGCAGTACCAGGGTAGGGGGACCCACAGATACGCAGTATTTT.

This clone was detected only a few times. This chain links TRBV2 with TRBJ1-3; TRBD1 might be the D (5 bases). This CDR3 region has 14 residues. Trimming took off 9 bases at V and 0 bases at J, with 12 bases between the two ends. In germline, CDR1 is SNHLY, CDR2 FYNNEI. The CDR3 DNA reads TGTGCCAGTCTGGACACGCGCTCTGGAAACACCATATATTTT. This encodes CASLDTRSGNTIYF.

The chain is built from TRBV4-3 and TRBJ2-3; weak D call: TRBD1 (6 bases). The CDR3 runs 15 residues. Germline CDR1 reads LGHNA; CDR2 reads YSLEER. V shed 4 bases and J shed 2 bases, with 13 bases lying between them. CDR3 bases: TGCGCCAGCAGCCCTGGACAGAGCGACACAGATACGCAGTATTTT. Translation gives CASSPGQSDTDTQYF.

This chain links TRBV5-5 with TRBJ2-7; D tentatively reads TRBD1 or TRBD2 (5 bases each). This CDR3 has 14 amino acids. V lost 2 bases, J lost 3 bases, and 12 bases lay in between. Germline loops: CDR1 SGHKS, CDR2 YYEKEE (reference sequence). CDR3 DNA: TGTGCCAGCAGCTTATCGGGGCTAGACTACGAGCAGTACTTC. It specifies CASSLSGLDYEQYF. The full variable domain, rest sourced from reference TRBV5-5 and TRBJ2-7, is DAGVTQSPTHLIKTRGQQVTLRCSPISGHKSVSWYQQVLGQGPQFIFQYYEKEERGRGNFPDRFSARQFPNYSSELNVNALLLGDSALYLCASSLSGLDYEQYFGPGTRLTVT.

V is TRBV7-3 and J is TRBJ1-1, with 9 bases identical to TRBD1. Germline V gives CDR1 SGHTA, CDR2 FQGTGA. This CDR3 has 15 amino acids. The J segment lost 1 base and the V segment lost 5 bases, leaving 5 bases of the junction unmatched. CDR3 region: CASSVGDRENTEAFF. CDR3 DNA sequence: TGTGCCAGCAGCGTAGGGGACAGGGAGAACACTGAAGCTTTCTTT. Full variable domain (remainder filled in from reference TRBV7-3 and TRBJ1-1): GAGVSQTPSNKVTEKGKYVELRCDPISGHTALYWYRQSLGQGPEFLIYFQGTGAADDSGLPNDRFFAVRPEGSVSTLKIQRTERGDSAVYLCASSVGDRENTEAFFGQGTRLTVV.

The rearrangement links TRBV30 to TRBJ2-6; D is unclear. Germline loops: CDR1 GTSNPN, CDR2 SVGIG (reference sequence). The CDR3 is 15 amino acids. V was pared by 1 base and J by 2 bases, with 9 bases between. CDR3 sequence (DNA): TGTGCCTGGAGTGGTCAGGACCCTGGGGCCAACGTCCTGACTTTC. Protein sequence: CAWSGQDPGANVLTF.

Of note for this clone: Distinct nucleotide sequences in the sample also encode this CDR3. The V and J genes are TRBV2 and TRBJ2-3; the match to TRBD2 covers 11 bases. Trimming took 6 bases from V and 13 from J; bases not matched to a gene: 15. This CDR3 contains 15 residues. Germline values: CDR1 SNHLY, CDR2 FYNNEI. The CDR3 here is CASSRLAGQTTDKYF. The CDR3 bases are TGTGCCAGCAGCCGACTAGCGGGGCAGACTACGGATAAGTATTTT.

The V gene is TRBV28, the J gene TRBJ1-5; D possibly corresponds to TRBD1 (5 bases). CDR3 length: 13 residues. Looked up from germline, CDR1 is MDHEN and CDR2 is SYDVKM. V lost 5 bases and J 3 bases, leaving 8 bases between the germline ends. The CDR3 coding sequence is TGTGCCAGCAGTCGACAGTACAATCAGCCCCAGCATTTT. Protein: CASSRQYNQPQHF.

The rearrangement uses TRBV6-6 and TRBJ2-7, with 10 bases aligning to TRBD1. The CDR3 has 15 amino acids. Germline CDR1 and CDR2: MNHNY and SVGAGI (reference sequence). With 6 bases clipped from V and 2 bases from J, the junction kept 7 bases outside the gene matches. The CDR3 is CASSRGQGETYEQYF. DNA for the CDR3: TGTGCCAGCAGCAGAGGACAGGGGGAAACCTACGAGCAGTACTTC.

The J gene is TRBJ1-4, the V gene TRBV5-8; 7 bases map to TRBD1. The V and J ends lost 0 bases and 2 bases, in that order; junction bases with no gene match: 4. Germline V lookup: CDR1 SGHTS, CDR2 YDEGEE. The CDR3 runs 16 residues. CDR3 DNA: TGTGCCAGCAGCTTGGCGACAGGGTGGACTAATGAAAAACTGTTTTTT. Protein sequence: CASSLATGWTNEKLFF.

The V gene is TRBV7-2, the J gene TRBJ1-1; unclear D gene. Deletions cut 5 bases from V and 4 bases from J, with 17 bases between. CDR1 is SGHTA, CDR2 FQGNSA, per germline. The CDR3 spans 15 residues. DNA of the CDR3: TGTGCCAGCAGCCCCTTTCATGGCGTAGGCACTGAAGCTTTCTTT. Amino acid sequence: CASSPFHGVGTEAFF.

This clone was recorded once. The chain uses TRBV27 and TRBJ2-7; weak D call: TRBD2 (6 bases). This CDR3 contains 15 residues. Germline V lookup: CDR1 MNHEY, CDR2 SMNVEV (reference sequence). V shed 5 bases and J shed 4 bases, with 18 bases lying between them. The CDR3 nucleotides are TGTGCCAGCAGTCTACGACTAGTAGGGTCTTACGAGCAGTACTTC. It specifies CASSLRLVGSYEQYF.

The chain joins TRBV7-9 to TRBJ2-7; 7 bases agree with TRBD1. The junction had 9 bases not matched to a gene; V was cut back by 3 bases and J by 4 bases. The germline V gene has CDR1 SEHNR and CDR2 FQNEAQ (reference sequence). The CDR3 has 15 amino acids. The CDR3 region has the DNA TGTGCCAGCAGCTTTGGGCCAGGGGGTGAGTACGAGCAGTACTTC. Translating gives CASSFGPGGEYEQYF.

This chain connects TRBV9 to TRBJ2-7; the match to TRBD1 covers 9 bases. With 3 bases clipped from V and 6 bases from J, the junction kept 10 bases outside the gene matches. Germline loops: CDR1 SGDLS, CDR2 YYNGEE. The CDR3 spans 15 residues. For the CDR3, the DNA is TGTGCCAGCAGCGCCACAGGGGGCCCACTTGTCGAGCAGTACTTC. Residues: CASSATGGPLVEQYF.

The gene calls are TRBV10-3 and TRBJ1-2; D call uncertain. Trimming took off 4 bases at V and 4 bases at J, with 13 bases between the two ends. The CDR3 length is 14 residues. CDR1 and CDR2 (germline): ENHRY, SYGVKD. The CDR3 loop is CAISVQEKGYGYTF. CDR3 DNA sequence: TGTGCCATCAGTGTCCAAGAAAAGGGCTATGGCTACACCTTC.

The genes are TRBV21-1 and TRBJ1-2; TRBD1 reflects the table's D call only, with no check against the DNA. TRBV21-1 is tagged as a pseudogene. There are 16 residues in the CDR3. This chain's CDR3 is CASSNRSETEPYGYTF. The CDR3 bases are TGTGCCAGCAGCAATCGGTCTGAGACAGAACCCTATGGCTACACCTTC.

This clone was detected once. The chain recombines TRBV19 with TRBJ2-3; the D gene is possibly TRBD2 (5 bases). This CDR3 spans 14 amino acids. Between the trimmed V and J ends, which lost 1 base and 4 bases, there was a span of 9 bases. Germline V gene lookup returns CDR1 LNHDA and CDR2 SQIVND (reference sequence). Here the CDR3 reads CASSIGGAADTQYF. CDR3 bases: TGTGCCAGTAGTATAGGCGGAGCGGCAGATACGCAGTATTTT. Full variable domain (rest looked up from reference TRBV19 and TRBJ2-3): DGGITQSPKYLFRKEGQNVTLSCEQNLNHDAMYWYRQDPGQGLRLIYYSQIVNDFQKGDIAEGYSVSREKKESFPLTVTSAQKNPTAFYLCASSIGGAADTQYFGPGTRLTVL.